The T cell receptor (beta chain) under discussion was sequenced for a study of tumor and adjacent non-tumor tissue in lung cancer. V was pared by 6 bases and J by 3 bases, with 11 bases of the junction left unmatched. This CDR3 contains 16 residues. Germline CDR1 reads SGHAT; CDR2 reads FQNNGV. Three rounds of nested PCR, following a modified ARM-PCR protocol, produced the TCRbeta library. TCRdb analysed the multiplex PCR reads with MiXCR anew, one entry per CDR3 protein. The data hold roughly 150,000 distinct CDR3 sequences, with roughly 70% observed a single time. This sample's RNA came from whole unsorted tissue. Between August and November 2014, newly diagnosed, chemotherapy-naive lung cancer patients underwent thoracic surgery in China. In this sample, this clonotype turned up a few times. A much more abundant neighbour one base away suggests this may be a read error.

The chain couples TRBV11-2 to TRBJ2-3; TRBD1 aligns across 8 bases. The receptor was derived from a man in his sixties with small cell lung cancer. The sequenced sample consisted of lung tumor tissue. In DNA form, the CDR3 reads TGTGCCAGCAGACTCGGACAGGGCAGCTTAACAGATACGCAGTATTTT. Its protein product is CASRLGQGSLTDTQYF.